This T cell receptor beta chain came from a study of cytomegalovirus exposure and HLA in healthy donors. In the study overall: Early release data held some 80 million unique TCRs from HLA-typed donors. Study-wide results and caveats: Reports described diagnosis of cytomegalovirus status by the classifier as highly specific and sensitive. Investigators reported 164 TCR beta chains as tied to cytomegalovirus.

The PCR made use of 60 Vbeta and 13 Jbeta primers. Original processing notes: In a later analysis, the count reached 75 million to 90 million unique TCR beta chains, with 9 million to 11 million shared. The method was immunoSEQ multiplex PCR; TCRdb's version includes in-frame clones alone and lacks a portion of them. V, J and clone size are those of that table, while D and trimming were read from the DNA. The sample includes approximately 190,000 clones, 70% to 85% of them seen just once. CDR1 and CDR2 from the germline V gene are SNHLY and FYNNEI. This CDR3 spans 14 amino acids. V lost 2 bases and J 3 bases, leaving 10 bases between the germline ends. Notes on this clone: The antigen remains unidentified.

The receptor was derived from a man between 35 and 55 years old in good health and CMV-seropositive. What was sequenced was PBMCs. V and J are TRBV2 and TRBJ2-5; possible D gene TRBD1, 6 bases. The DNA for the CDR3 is TGTGCCAGCAGTGAATGGGGGCCCGAAGAGACCCAGTACTTC. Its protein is CASSEWGPEETQYF. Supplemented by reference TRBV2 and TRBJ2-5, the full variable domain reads EPEVTQTPSHQVTQMGQEVILRCVPISNHLYFYWYRQILGQKVEFLVSFYNNEISEKSEIFDDQFSVERPDGSNFTLKIRSTKLEDSAMYFCASSEWGPEETQYFGPGTRLLVL.